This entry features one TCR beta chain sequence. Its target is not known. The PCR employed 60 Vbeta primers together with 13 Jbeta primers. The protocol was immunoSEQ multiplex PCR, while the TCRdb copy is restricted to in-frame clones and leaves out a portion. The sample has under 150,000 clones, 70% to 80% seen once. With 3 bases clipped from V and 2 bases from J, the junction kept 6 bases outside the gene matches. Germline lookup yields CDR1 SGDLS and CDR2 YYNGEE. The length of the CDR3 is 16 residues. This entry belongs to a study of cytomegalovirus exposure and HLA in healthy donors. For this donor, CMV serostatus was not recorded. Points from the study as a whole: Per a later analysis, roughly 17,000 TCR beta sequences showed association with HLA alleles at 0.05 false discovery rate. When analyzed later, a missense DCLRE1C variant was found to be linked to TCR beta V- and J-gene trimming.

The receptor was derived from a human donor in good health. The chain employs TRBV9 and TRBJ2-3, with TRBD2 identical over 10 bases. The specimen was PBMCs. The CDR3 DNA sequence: TGTGCCAGCAGCGGCACAGCGGGGGGGAACACAGATACGCAGTATTTT. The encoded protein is CASSGTAGGNTDTQYF.